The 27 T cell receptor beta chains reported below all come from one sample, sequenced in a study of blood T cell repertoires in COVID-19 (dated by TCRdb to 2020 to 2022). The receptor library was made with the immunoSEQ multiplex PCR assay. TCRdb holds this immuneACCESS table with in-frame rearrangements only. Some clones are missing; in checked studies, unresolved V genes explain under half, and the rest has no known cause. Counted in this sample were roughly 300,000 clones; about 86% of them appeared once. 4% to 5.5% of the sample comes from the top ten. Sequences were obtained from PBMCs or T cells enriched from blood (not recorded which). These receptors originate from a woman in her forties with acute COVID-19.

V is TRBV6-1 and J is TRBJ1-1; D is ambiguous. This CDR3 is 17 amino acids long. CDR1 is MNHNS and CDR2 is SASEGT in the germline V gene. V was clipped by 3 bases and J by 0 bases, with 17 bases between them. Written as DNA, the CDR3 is TGTGCCAGCAGTGATTCCGGGAAACGAAACGTGAACACTGAAGCTTTCTTT. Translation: CASSDSGKRNVNTEAFF.

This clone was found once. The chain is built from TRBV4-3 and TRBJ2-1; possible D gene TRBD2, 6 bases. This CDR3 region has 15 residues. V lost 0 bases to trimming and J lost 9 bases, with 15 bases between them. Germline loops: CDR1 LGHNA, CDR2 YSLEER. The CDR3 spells CASSQDGGAGGEQFF. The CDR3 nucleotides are TGCGCCAGCAGCCAAGATGGCGGGGCCGGGGGTGAGCAGTTCTTC.

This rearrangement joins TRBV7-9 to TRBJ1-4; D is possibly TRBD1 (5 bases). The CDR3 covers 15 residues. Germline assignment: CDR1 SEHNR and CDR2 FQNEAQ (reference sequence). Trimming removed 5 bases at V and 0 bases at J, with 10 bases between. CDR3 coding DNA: TGTGCCAGCAGCCTCAGGGCGACAACTAATGAAAAACTGTTTTTT. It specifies CASSLRATTNEKLFF.

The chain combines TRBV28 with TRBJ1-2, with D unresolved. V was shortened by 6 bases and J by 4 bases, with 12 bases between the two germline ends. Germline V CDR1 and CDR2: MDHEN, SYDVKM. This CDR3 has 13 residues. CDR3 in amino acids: CASSPDTTYGYTF. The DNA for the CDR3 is TGTGCCAGCAGCCCCGACACGACCTATGGCTACACCTTC.

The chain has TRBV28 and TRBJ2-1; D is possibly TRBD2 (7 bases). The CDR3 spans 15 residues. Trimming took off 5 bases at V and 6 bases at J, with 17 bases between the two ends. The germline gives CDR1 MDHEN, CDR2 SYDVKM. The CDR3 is CASSLRGGGLNEQFF. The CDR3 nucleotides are TGTGCCAGCAGTCTTAGGGGGGGAGGACTCAATGAGCAGTTCTTC. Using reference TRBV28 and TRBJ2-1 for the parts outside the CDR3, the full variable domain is DVKVTQSSRYLVKRTGEKVFLECVQDMDHENMFWYRQDPGLGLRLIYFSYDVKMKEKGDIPEGYSVSREKKERFSLILESASTNQTSMYLCASSLRGGGLNEQFFGPGTRLTVL.

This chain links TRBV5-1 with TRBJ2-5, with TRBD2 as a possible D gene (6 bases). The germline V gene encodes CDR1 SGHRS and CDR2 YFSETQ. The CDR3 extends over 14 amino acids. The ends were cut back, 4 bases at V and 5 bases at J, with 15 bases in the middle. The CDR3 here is CASSIDAGRETQYF. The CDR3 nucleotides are TGCGCCAGCAGCATTGACGCGGGGCGGGAGACCCAGTACTTC.

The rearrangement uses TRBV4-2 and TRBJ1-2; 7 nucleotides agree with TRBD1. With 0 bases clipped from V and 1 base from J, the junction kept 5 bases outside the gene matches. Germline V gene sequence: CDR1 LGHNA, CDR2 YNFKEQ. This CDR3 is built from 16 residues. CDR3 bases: TGTGCCAGCAGCCAAGATTGGGACAGCCTTAACTATGGCTACACCTTC. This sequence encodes CASSQDWDSLNYGYTF.

The CDR3 sequence: CASSFGNTQYF. The CDR3 region has the DNA TGTGCCAGCAGTTTCGGGAATACGCAGTATTTT. The gene calls are TRBV12-3 or TRBV12-4 and TRBJ2-3, with D possibly TRBD2 on 5 matching bases. V was trimmed by 3 bases and J by 7 bases, leaving 5 bases between them. The CDR3 loop spans 11 amino acids.

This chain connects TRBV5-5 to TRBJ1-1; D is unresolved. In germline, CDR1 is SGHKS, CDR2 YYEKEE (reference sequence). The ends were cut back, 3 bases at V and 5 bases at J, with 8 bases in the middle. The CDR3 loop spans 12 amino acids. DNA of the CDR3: TGTGCCAGCAGCTCACTAGGTACTGAAGCTTTCTTT. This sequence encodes CASSSLGTEAFF.

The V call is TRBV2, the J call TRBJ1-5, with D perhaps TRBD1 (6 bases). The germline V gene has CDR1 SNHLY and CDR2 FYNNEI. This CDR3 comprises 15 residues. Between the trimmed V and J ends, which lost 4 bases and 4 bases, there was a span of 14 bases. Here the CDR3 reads CASSASGTPNQPQHF. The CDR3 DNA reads TGTGCCAGCAGTGCCTCCGGGACACCAAATCAGCCCCAGCATTTT.

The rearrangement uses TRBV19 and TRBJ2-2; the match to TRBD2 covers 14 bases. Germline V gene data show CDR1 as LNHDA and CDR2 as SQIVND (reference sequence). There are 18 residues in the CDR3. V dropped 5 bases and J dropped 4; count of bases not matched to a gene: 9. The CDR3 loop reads CASSPGLAGGLGTGELFF. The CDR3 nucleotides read TGTGCCAGTAGTCCCGGACTAGCGGGGGGCCTTGGCACCGGGGAGCTGTTTTTT.

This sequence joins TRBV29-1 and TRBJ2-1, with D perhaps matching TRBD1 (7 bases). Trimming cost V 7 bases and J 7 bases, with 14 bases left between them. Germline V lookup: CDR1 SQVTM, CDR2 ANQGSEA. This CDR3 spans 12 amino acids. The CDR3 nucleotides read TGCAGCGCATTTGCAGGGGGGAATGAGCAGTTCTTC. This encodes CSAFAGGNEQFF.

CDR3 sequence (DNA): TGTGCCAGAGGGACAGGGGCCCCGAACACCGGGGAGCTGTTTTTT. Its translation: CARGTGAPNTGELFF. The V and J genes are TRBV28 and TRBJ2-2, with 10 bases matching TRBD1. V lost 9 bases to trimming and J lost 0 bases; unmatched junction nucleotides: 4. Germline lookup yields CDR1 MDHEN and CDR2 SYDVKM. The CDR3 runs to 15 residues.

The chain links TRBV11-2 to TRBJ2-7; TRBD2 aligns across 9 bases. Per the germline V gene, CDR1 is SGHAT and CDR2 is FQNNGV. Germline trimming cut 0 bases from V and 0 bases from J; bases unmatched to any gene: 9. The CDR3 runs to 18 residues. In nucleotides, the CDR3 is TGTGCCAGCAGCTTAGATTCGGGAAGCGGGGGGACCTCCTACGAGCAGTACTTC. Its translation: CASSLDSGSGGTSYEQYF.

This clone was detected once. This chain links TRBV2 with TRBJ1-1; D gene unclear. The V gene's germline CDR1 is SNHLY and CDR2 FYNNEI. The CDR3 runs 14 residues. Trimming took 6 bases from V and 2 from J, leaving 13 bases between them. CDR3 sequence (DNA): TGTGCCAGCAGGTCGCAGTTGGTTAACACTGAAGCTTTCTTT. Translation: CASRSQLVNTEAFF.

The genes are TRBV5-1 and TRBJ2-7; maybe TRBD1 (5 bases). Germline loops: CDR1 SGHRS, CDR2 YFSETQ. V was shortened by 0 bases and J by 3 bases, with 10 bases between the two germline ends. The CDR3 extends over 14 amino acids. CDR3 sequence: CASSLGQTNYEQYF. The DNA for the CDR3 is TGCGCCAGCAGCTTGGGACAGACGAACTACGAGCAGTACTTC.

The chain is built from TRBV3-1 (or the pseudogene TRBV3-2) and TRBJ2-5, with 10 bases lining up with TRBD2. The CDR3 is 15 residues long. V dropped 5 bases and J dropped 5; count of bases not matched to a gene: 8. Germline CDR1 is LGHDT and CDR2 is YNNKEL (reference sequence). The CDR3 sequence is CASSRKRGGPETQYF. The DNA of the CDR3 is TGTGCCAGCAGCAGGAAGCGGGGGGGCCCGGAGACCCAGTACTTC.

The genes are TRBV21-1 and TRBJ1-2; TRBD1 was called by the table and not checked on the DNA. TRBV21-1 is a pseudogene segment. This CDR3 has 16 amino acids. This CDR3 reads CASSKAGQGADYGYTF. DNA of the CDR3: TGTGCCAGCAGCAAAGCAGGTCAGGGGGCAGACTATGGCTACACCTTC.

CDR3 sequence: CSVERGSPLHF. In DNA, the CDR3 is TGCAGCGTTGAAAGGGGTTCACCCCTCCACTTT. The chain recombines TRBV29-1 with TRBJ1-6; D might be TRBD1 (5 bases). CDR1 is SQVTM and CDR2 is ANQGSEA in the germline V gene. This CDR3 has 11 residues. V lost 2 bases and J 9 bases, leaving 5 bases between the germline ends. Complete variable domain (other parts from reference TRBV29-1 and TRBJ1-6): SAVISQKPSRDICQRGTSLTIQCQVDSQVTMMFWYRQQPGQSLTLIATANQGSEATYESGFVIDKFPISRPNLTFSTLTVSNMSPEDSSIYLCSVERGSPLHFGNGTRLTVT.

The CDR3 reads CASSQQGNGNTIYF. The DNA for the CDR3 is TGCGCCAGCAGCCAGCAGGGGAACGGAAACACCATATATTTT. The chain uses TRBV4-3 and TRBJ1-3, with D possibly being TRBD1 (6 bases). Trimming stripped 3 bases from V and 4 bases from J, with 10 bases between. Germline CDR1 LGHNA, CDR2 YSLEER. This CDR3 has 14 residues.

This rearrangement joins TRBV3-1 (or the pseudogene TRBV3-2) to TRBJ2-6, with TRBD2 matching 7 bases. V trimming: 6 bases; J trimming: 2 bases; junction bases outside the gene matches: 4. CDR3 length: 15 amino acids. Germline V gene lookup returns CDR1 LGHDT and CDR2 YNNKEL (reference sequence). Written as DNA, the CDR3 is TGTGCCAGCAGGCCGAGCGGGGCTGGGGCCAACGTCCTGACTTTC. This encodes CASRPSGAGANVLTF.

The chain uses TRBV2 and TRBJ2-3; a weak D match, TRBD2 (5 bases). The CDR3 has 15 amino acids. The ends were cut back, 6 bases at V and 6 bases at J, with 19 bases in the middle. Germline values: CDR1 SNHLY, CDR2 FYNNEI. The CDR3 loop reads CASRRNPMEADTQYF. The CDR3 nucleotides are TGTGCCAGCAGACGGAACCCGATGGAGGCGGATACGCAGTATTTT.

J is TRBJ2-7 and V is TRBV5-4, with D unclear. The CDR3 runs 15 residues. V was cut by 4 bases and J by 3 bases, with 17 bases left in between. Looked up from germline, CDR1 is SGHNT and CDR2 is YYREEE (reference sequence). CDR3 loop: CASSAGTNSFYEQYF. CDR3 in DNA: TGTGCCAGCAGCGCCGGCACTAACTCCTTCTACGAGCAGTACTTC.

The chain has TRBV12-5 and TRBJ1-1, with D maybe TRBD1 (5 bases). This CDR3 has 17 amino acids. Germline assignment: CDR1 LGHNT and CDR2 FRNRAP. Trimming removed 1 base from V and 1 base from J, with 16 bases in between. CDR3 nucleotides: TGTGCTAGTGGTTTGGCTCAATTAAGGGGCGGGAACACTGAAGCTTTCTTT. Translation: CASGLAQLRGGNTEAFF.

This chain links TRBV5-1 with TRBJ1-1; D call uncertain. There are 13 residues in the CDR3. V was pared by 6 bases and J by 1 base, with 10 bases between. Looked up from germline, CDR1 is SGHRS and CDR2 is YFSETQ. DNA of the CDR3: TGCGCCAGCACCCACGACACGAACACTGAAGCTTTCTTT. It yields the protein CASTHDTNTEAFF.

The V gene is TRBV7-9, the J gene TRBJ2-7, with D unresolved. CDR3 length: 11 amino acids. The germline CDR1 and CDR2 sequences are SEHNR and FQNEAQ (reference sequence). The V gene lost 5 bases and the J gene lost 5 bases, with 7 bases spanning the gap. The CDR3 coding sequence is TGTGCCAGCAGCACCACAGACGAGCAGTACTTC. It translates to CASSTTDEQYF.

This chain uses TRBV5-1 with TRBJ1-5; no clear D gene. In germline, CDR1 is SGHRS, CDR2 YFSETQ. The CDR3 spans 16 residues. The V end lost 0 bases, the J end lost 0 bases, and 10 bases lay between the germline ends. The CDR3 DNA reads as TGCGCCAGCAGCTTGGGTATGCGGAGTAGCAATCAGCCCCAGCATTTT. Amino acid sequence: CASSLGMRSSNQPQHF.